The 18 T cell receptor beta chains below were found in one sample sequenced in a study of cytomegalovirus exposure and HLA in healthy donors. With 60 Vbeta and 13 Jbeta primers, the PCR was carried out. The repertoire was sequenced with immunoSEQ multiplex PCR; TCRdb's copy has only in-frame clones and lacks some. The table has around 55,000 clones, about 69% seen once. Specimen: PBMCs. These receptors were taken from a middle-aged man in good health and CMV-seropositive.

The chain uses TRBV12-5 and TRBJ1-5, with no clear D. The germline CDR1 and CDR2 sequences are LGHNT and FRNRAP. The CDR3 has 15 residues. Trimming removed 5 bases from V and 1 base from J, with 12 bases in between. This CDR3 reads CASGGEISSNQPQHF. The CDR3 nucleotides read TGTGCTAGTGGTGGTGAGATTTCGAGCAATCAGCCCCAGCATTTT.

The chain combines TRBV6-5 with TRBJ2-7, with 7 bases matching TRBD1. Trimming took 6 bases from V and 3 from J; bases not matched to a gene: 2. Germline CDR1 is MNHEY and CDR2 is SVGAGI. CDR3 size: 12 residues. CDR3 DNA sequence: TGTGCCAGCAGCCGGGACAGCTACGAGCAGTACTTC. Protein sequence: CASSRDSYEQYF.

This clone was counted a single time. V gene TRBV29-1 combines with J gene TRBJ2-5; TRBD2 matches at 8 bases. The germline CDR1 and CDR2 sequences are SQVTM and ANQGSEA. Trimming at V came to 2 bases and at J to 4 bases, leaving 9 bases not matched to a gene. The CDR3 has 15 amino acids. The CDR3 spells CSVEKGGGPGETQYF. The DNA for the CDR3 is TGCAGCGTTGAAAAAGGCGGGGGGCCAGGAGAGACCCAGTACTTC.

The chain combines TRBV27 with TRBJ1-4; possible D gene TRBD1, 6 bases. Trimming pared 2 bases from V and 8 bases from J, leaving 15 bases between. Per the germline V gene, CDR1 is MNHEY and CDR2 is SMNVEV (reference sequence). CDR3 size: 15 residues. The CDR3 is CASSLTGTWGEKLFF. CDR3 in DNA: TGTGCCAGCAGTTTAACGGGGACATGGGGGGAAAAACTGTTTTTT.

V gene TRBV6-6 combines with J gene TRBJ2-7, with TRBD1 matching 7 bases. Trimming cost V 2 bases and J 13 bases; bases outside gene matches: 11. Per germline, CDR1 MNHNY and CDR2 SVGAGI (reference sequence). This CDR3 spans 13 amino acids. In DNA form, the CDR3 reads TGTGCCAGCAGTTACGGGGGACAGCTTAGTATTTACTTC. Amino acids: CASSYGGQLSIYF.

The chain has TRBV27 and TRBJ1-1; TRBD1 aligns across 7 bases. There are 14 residues in the CDR3. V shed 5 bases, J shed 4 bases, and the junction held 7 bases outside the gene matches. Germline V CDR1 and CDR2: MNHEY, SMNVEV (reference sequence). The CDR3 sequence: CASSPGQAGTEAFF. In DNA form, the CDR3 reads TGTGCCAGCAGTCCCGGACAGGCGGGCACTGAAGCTTTCTTT.

This clone came up a few times. J is TRBJ1-3 and V is TRBV5-8; D not certain. CDR1 is SGHTS, CDR2 YDEGEE, per germline. V was pared by 3 bases and J by 3 bases, with 10 bases between. The CDR3 is made up of 14 amino acids. The CDR3 coding sequence is TGTGCCAGCAGCTCGGACTTTTTTGGAAACACCATATATTTT. Protein product: CASSSDFFGNTIYF.

This clone has a handful of counts. The chain recombines TRBV6-5 with TRBJ1-1; 7 bases line up with TRBD1. The V gene's germline CDR1 is MNHEY and CDR2 SVGAGI. J was trimmed by 4 bases and V by 6 bases; bases with no gene match: 11. This CDR3 region has 15 residues. The CDR3 is CASRPTRQGGTEAFF. CDR3 nucleotides: TGTGCCAGCAGACCGACAAGACAGGGTGGCACTGAAGCTTTCTTT.

This chain links TRBV19 with TRBJ1-1; 9 nucleotides agree with TRBD1. Per germline, CDR1 LNHDA and CDR2 SQIVND (reference sequence). The trim removed 5 bases at V and 0 bases at J, leaving 4 bases unmatched. The CDR3 sequence is 15 residues long. The CDR3 DNA reads as TGTGCCAGTAGTCGGGACAGGGCCATGAACACTGAAGCTTTCTTT. Encoded protein: CASSRDRAMNTEAFF.

V usage is TRBV29-1 and J usage is TRBJ2-2; TRBD1 agrees at 7 bases. Germline CDR1 is SQVTM and CDR2 is ANQGSEA. This CDR3 spans 13 amino acids. DNA for the CDR3: TGCAACGGTTCGGGGACAGAAACCGGGGAGCTGTTTTTT. Protein sequence: CNGSGTETGELFF.

The chain combines TRBV30 with TRBJ1-2; 8 bases fit TRBD1. CDR3 size: 14 residues. V dropped 6 bases and J dropped 0; count of bases not matched to a gene: 6. Germline CDR1 is GTSNPN and CDR2 is SVGIG (reference sequence). CDR3: CACTGQDSNYGYTF. For the CDR3, the DNA is TGTGCCTGCACGGGACAGGATTCTAACTATGGCTACACCTTC.

This rearrangement joins TRBV2 to TRBJ2-7, with 7 bases aligning to TRBD2. Germline V gene sequence: CDR1 SNHLY, CDR2 FYNNEI. V shed 7 bases, J shed 2 bases, and the junction held 8 bases outside the gene matches. This CDR3 is 14 amino acids long. CDR3 in amino acids: CASIPRLAAYEQYF. The CDR3 coding sequence is TGTGCCAGCATACCTAGACTAGCCGCCTACGAGCAGTACTTC.

The genes are TRBV7-9 and TRBJ1-1, with a tentative D call TRBD1 (6 bases). V was clipped by 5 bases and J by 4 bases, with 14 bases between them. The CDR3 extends over 14 amino acids. Looked up from germline, CDR1 is SEHNR and CDR2 is FQNEAQ (reference sequence). CDR3 coding DNA: TGTGCCAGCAGCCCGCCGGGGGGCTTCACTGAAGCTTTCTTT. It codes for CASSPPGGFTEAFF. The full variable domain, in which reference TRBV7-9 and TRBJ1-1 provide the parts outside the CDR3, is DTGVSQNPRHKITKRGQNVTFRCDPISEHNRLYWYRQTLGQGPEFLTYFQNEAQLEKSRLLSDRFSAERPKGSFSTLEIQRTEQGDSAMYLCASSPPGGFTEAFFGQGTRLTVV.

A single count supports this clone. The J gene is TRBJ1-1, the V gene TRBV19; D call uncertain. This CDR3 region has 14 residues. Germline values: CDR1 LNHDA, CDR2 SQIVND (reference sequence). V was pared by 0 bases and J by 10 bases, with 15 bases between. Written as DNA, the CDR3 is TGTGCCAGTAGTATAGATCTATTCGAGGGAGGAGCTTTCTTT. Translated, it gives CASSIDLFEGGAFF.

In this sample, this clone turned up a few times. Other DNA sequences from this sample encode an identical CDR3 as well. The V gene is TRBV7-9, the J gene TRBJ1-5, with D maybe TRBD1 (5 bases). Looked up from germline, CDR1 is SEHNR and CDR2 is FQNEAQ (reference sequence). The CDR3 sequence is 13 residues long. V lost 3 bases to trimming and J lost 6 bases, with 9 bases between them. CDR3 sequence (DNA): TGTGCCAGCAGCTTGGGGGGGGGTCAGCCCCAGCATTTT. This gives the protein CASSLGGGQPQHF. The full variable domain, its missing parts supplied by reference TRBV7-9 and TRBJ1-5, is DTGVSQNPRHKITKRGQNVTFRCDPISEHNRLYWYRQTLGQGPEFLTYFQNEAQLEKSRLLSDRFSAERPKGSFSTLEIQRTEQGDSAMYLCASSLGGGQPQHFGDGTRLSIL.

V is TRBV7-6 and J is TRBJ2-3; TRBD2 agrees at 7 bases. V shed 2 bases and J 0 bases; nucleotides not matched to a gene: 5. The CDR3 has 16 amino acids. Germline loops: CDR1 SGHVS, CDR2 FNYEAQ. This CDR3 is CASSLWEGASTDTQYF. For the CDR3, the DNA is TGTGCCAGCAGCTTATGGGAGGGAGCTAGCACAGATACGCAGTATTTT.

CDR3 DNA: TGTGCCAGCAGTTCCAATGGCTACACCTTC. Amino acid sequence: CASSSNGYTF. The J gene is TRBJ1-2, the V gene TRBV28; D is uncertain. With 4 bases removed from V and 6 bases from J, the gap between germline ends came to 3 bases. Germline loops: CDR1 MDHEN, CDR2 SYDVKM. This CDR3 comprises 10 residues.

The chain uses TRBV7-9 and TRBJ1-2; perhaps TRBD1 as D (6 bases). Trimming removed 5 bases at V and 2 bases at J, with 12 bases between. The germline CDR1 and CDR2 sequences are SEHNR and FQNEAQ (reference sequence). The CDR3 totals 14 residues. The CDR3 sequence is CASSPPQGNYGYTF. CDR3 coding DNA: TGTGCCAGCAGCCCCCCTCAGGGGAACTATGGCTACACCTTC.